The 16 T cell receptor beta chains presented below share a single source sample, sequenced in a study of blood T cells in healthy people across ages. With a J-beta primer mix and a sample-barcoded 5' primer, a second PCR ran about 6 to 11 cycles. TCRdb fed the 5' RACE reads into MiXCR, producing one record per CDR3 protein. The data show over a million distinct CDR3 sequences, 35% to 45% seen once. The material sequenced was blood. The receptors were gathered from a woman aged 18-29 years in good health.

There are a few counts of this clonotype. This chain joins TRBV12-3 or TRBV12-4 and TRBJ2-1; D possibly corresponds to TRBD2 (5 bases). The DNA end lines up better with TRBJ2-7; the J call may be wrong. This CDR3 has 15 amino acids. CDR3 in DNA: TGTGCCAGCAGTCCGATGGGGAGCTCCTACAATGAGCAGTACTTC. Translation gives CASSPMGSSYNEQYF.

The chain has TRBV7-9 and TRBJ1-5; 7 bases match TRBD1. CDR1 and CDR2 from the germline V gene are SEHNR and FQNEAQ (reference sequence). The J segment lost 5 bases and the V segment lost 5 bases, leaving 0 bases of the junction unmatched. The CDR3 is 12 residues long. The CDR3 DNA reads as TGTGCCAGCAGCACAGGGGATCAGCCCCAGCATTTT. Translating it yields CASSTGDQPQHF. Based on the CDR3 plus reference TRBV7-9 and TRBJ1-5, the full variable domain is DTGVSQNPRHKITKRGQNVTFRCDPISEHNRLYWYRQTLGQGPEFLTYFQNEAQLEKSRLLSDRFSAERPKGSFSTLEIQRTEQGDSAMYLCASSTGDQPQHFGDGTRLSIL.

This clonotype was detected only a few times. This chain uses TRBV27 with TRBJ1-2; 10 nucleotides line up with TRBD1. CDR1 is MNHEY and CDR2 is SMNVEV in the germline V gene (reference sequence). The CDR3 is made up of 16 amino acids. J lost 6 bases, V lost 4 bases, and 11 bases had no gene match. This chain's CDR3 is CASSSLIGTGVHGYTF. DNA of the CDR3: TGTGCCAGCAGTTCGTTAATCGGGACAGGGGTGCATGGCTACACCTTC.

The chain is built from TRBV29-1 and TRBJ2-5; 8 nucleotides match TRBD2. V shed 8 bases, J shed 2 bases, and the junction held 7 bases outside the gene matches. CDR3 length equals 13 residues. Per the germline V gene, CDR1 is SQVTM and CDR2 is ANQGSEA. This CDR3 is CSTGGEAQETQYF. DNA for the CDR3: TGCAGCACCGGGGGGGAAGCGCAAGAGACCCAGTACTTC.

V usage is TRBV6-6 and J usage is TRBJ2-7; D gene ambiguous. Germline loops: CDR1 MNHNY, CDR2 SVGAGI (reference sequence). The CDR3 length is 12 residues. Deletions cut 5 bases from V and 6 bases from J, with 11 bases between. This CDR3 reads CASSRPGGEQYF. The CDR3 region has the DNA TGTGCCAGCAGTCGCCCCGGCGGCGAGCAGTACTTC.

In DNA, the CDR3 is TGTGCCAGCAGCTACCTTGGCGTTCGGCGCTCTGGGGCCAACGTCCTGACTTTC. It translates to CASSYLGVRRSGANVLTF. This chain uses TRBV6-5 with TRBJ2-6; D is undetermined. Germline assignment: CDR1 MNHEY and CDR2 SVGAGI. V was pared by 6 bases and J by 0 bases, with 18 bases between. This CDR3 is 18 amino acids long.

The V gene is TRBV15, the J gene TRBJ2-1, with 7 positions matching TRBD2. The CDR3 runs 16 residues. V lost 3 bases, J lost 1 base, and 6 bases stayed unmatched. Germline CDR1 and CDR2: LNHNV and YYDKDF (reference sequence). CDR3 nucleotide sequence: TGTGCCACCAGCAGTCGCGGGGGACTTTCCTACAATGAGCAGTTCTTC. It translates to CATSSRGGLSYNEQFF.

J is TRBJ1-5 and V is TRBV12-3 or TRBV12-4, with D perhaps matching TRBD1 (6 bases). V lost 6 bases, J lost 4 bases, and 19 bases lay in between. This CDR3 has 16 amino acids. The CDR3 DNA sequence: TGTGCCAGCAGACCGTCACAGGGAGAACTTAATCAGCCCCAGCATTTT. It yields the protein CASRPSQGELNQPQHF.

This clonotype was found a few times. The chain carries TRBV11-2 and TRBJ2-7, with 10 bases lining up with TRBD1. Germline trimming cut 2 bases from V and 3 bases from J; bases unmatched to any gene: 4. This CDR3 region has 15 residues. Germline V gives CDR1 SGHAT, CDR2 FQNNGV. The CDR3: CASSLKTGGGYEQYF. The DNA of the CDR3 is TGTGCCAGCAGCTTAAAGACAGGGGGCGGCTACGAGCAGTACTTC. Full variable domain (rest looked up from reference TRBV11-2 and TRBJ2-7): EAGVAQSPRYKIIEKRQSVAFWCNPISGHATLYWYQQILGQGPKLLIQFQNNGVVDDSQLPKDRFSAERLKGVDSTLKIQPAKLEDSAVYLCASSLKTGGGYEQYFGPGTRLTVT.

This clonotype was counted at least ten times. This chain links TRBV9 with TRBJ2-6, with D maybe TRBD1 (5 bases). Germline CDR1 and CDR2: SGDLS and YYNGEE. This CDR3 has 18 residues. V lost 4 bases and J 2 bases, leaving 19 bases between the germline ends. The CDR3 spells CASSPSLGAATGANVLTF. The CDR3 nucleotides read TGTGCCAGCAGCCCAAGCCTAGGGGCAGCGACTGGGGCCAACGTCCTGACTTTC.

V and J are TRBV20-1 and TRBJ2-7; D remains ambiguous. The V end lost 6 bases, the J end lost 2 bases, and 14 bases lay between the germline ends. The germline V gene encodes CDR1 DFQATT and CDR2 SNEGSKA (reference sequence). CDR3 size: 13 residues. CDR3 sequence reads: CSAPVNHPYEQYF. The CDR3 DNA reads as TGCAGTGCCCCGGTCAACCATCCCTACGAGCAGTACTTC.

The genes are TRBV7-2 and TRBJ1-2, with D possibly matching TRBD1 (6 bases). The V and J ends lost 6 bases and 7 bases respectively, with 21 bases between them. There are 15 residues in the CDR3. Germline CDR1 SGHTA, CDR2 FQGNSA. CDR3: CASSTHRVILSGYTF. CDR3 coding DNA: TGTGCCAGCAGTACCCACAGGGTCATACTCTCTGGCTACACCTTC.

Here the CDR3 DNA reads TGCAGCGTTGTCACAGGGTGTGAGCAGTTCTTC. Residues: CSVVTGCEQFF. The chain couples TRBV29-1 to TRBJ2-1, with D maybe TRBD1 (6 bases). The CDR3 has 11 residues. V lost 4 bases to trimming and J lost 9 bases, with 10 bases between them. Germline V gene sequence: CDR1 SQVTM, CDR2 ANQGSEA.

In its sample, this clonotype was seen a few times. DNA for the CDR3: TGCAGTGCTAGAGTCAGTTCGATCTATGGCTACACCTTC. It yields the protein CSARVSSIYGYTF. The chain uses TRBV20-1 and TRBJ1-2; D call uncertain. Germline lookup yields CDR1 DFQATT and CDR2 SNEGSKA (reference sequence). Trimming shortened V by 1 base and J by 4 bases, and 10 bases separated the two germline ends. The CDR3 covers 13 residues.

This chain joins TRBV24-1 and TRBJ2-1; 7 bases agree with TRBD2. Germline V CDR1 and CDR2: KGHDR, SFDVKD. V was clipped by 1 base and J by 3 bases; unmatched bases: 11. The CDR3 runs 18 residues. The CDR3 is CATSDFQRGEPLYNEQFF. CDR3 bases: TGTGCCACCAGTGATTTCCAGCGGGGAGAGCCCCTCTACAATGAGCAGTTCTTC.

The CDR3 coding sequence is TGTGCCAGCAGCCGCGGACAGGGAGACGAAAAACTGTTTTTT. It specifies CASSRGQGDEKLFF. The V and J genes are TRBV7-2 and TRBJ1-4; 8 nucleotides line up with TRBD1. With 5 bases clipped from V and 8 bases from J, the junction kept 7 bases outside the gene matches. CDR1 SGHTA and CDR2 FQGNSA come from the germline V gene. The length of the CDR3 is 14 residues. The full variable domain, completed using reference TRBV7-2 and TRBJ1-4, is GAGVSQSPSNKVTEKGKDVELRCDPISGHTALYWYRQSLGQGLEFLIYFQGNSAPDKSGLPSDRFSAERTGGSVSTLTIQRTQQEDSAVYLCASSRGQGDEKLFFGSGTQLSVL.